This entry lists 20 T cell receptor beta chains sequenced from one sample in a study of Ad26.COV2.S vaccination and SARS-CoV-2 variants. The treatment here: around 19 received Ad26.COV2.S at low or high dose, single or two shots; 5 received placebo; per-sample allocation not given. Following the first vaccine or placebo injection, samples were taken on day 63. Some clones are missing from TCRdb's copy, which holds only in-frame ones; the method was immunoSEQ multiplex PCR. The repertoire holds roughly 450,000 clones, around nine tenths seen once, with 9% to 15% in the top ten. This specimen was peripheral blood, taken in a trial of Ad26.COV2.S vaccine versus placebo. All receptors derive from a person aged 18-65 years who received the Ad26.COV2.S COVID-19 vaccine or a placebo.

The chain couples TRBV3-1 (or the pseudogene TRBV3-2) to TRBJ2-3, with 10 bases matching TRBD2. Germline CDR1 and CDR2: LGHDT and YNNKEL (reference sequence). J lost 5 bases, V lost 0 bases, and 5 bases had no gene match. The CDR3 extends over 16 amino acids. The CDR3 protein is CASSQETSGEVDTQYF. The CDR3 DNA reads TGTGCCAGCAGCCAAGAAACTAGCGGGGAGGTAGATACGCAGTATTTT.

This sequence joins TRBV5-8 and TRBJ2-3, with 9 positions matching TRBD2. There are 15 residues in the CDR3. The germline CDR1 and CDR2 sequences are SGHTS and YDEGEE. V dropped 0 bases and J dropped 6; count of bases not matched to a gene: 5. CDR3 sequence: CASSLALAGVDTQYF. DNA of the CDR3: TGTGCCAGCAGCTTGGCCTTAGCGGGAGTTGATACGCAGTATTTT.

This chain connects TRBV12-3 or TRBV12-4 to TRBJ2-3; the D is unclear. Trimming took off 6 bases at V and 6 bases at J, with 10 bases between the two ends. The CDR3 has 12 residues. The CDR3 protein is CASSQIGDTQYF. The CDR3 DNA reads as TGTGCCAGCAGCCAAATAGGGGATACGCAGTATTTT.

This clone was detected only once. The chain joins TRBV6-5 to TRBJ1-3; 8 positions match TRBD1. The ends lost 0 bases at V and 4 bases at J; junction bases unmatched: 2. CDR1 and CDR2 from the germline V gene are MNHEY and SVGAGI. CDR3 length: 15 amino acids. This CDR3 reads CASSYSTGVGNTIYF. The CDR3 DNA reads TGTGCCAGCAGTTACTCGACAGGGGTCGGAAACACCATATATTTT.

Here the CDR3 DNA reads TGTGCCAGCACCAAACCGACAGGGGTCCTGAACACTGAAGCTTTCTTT. Translation: CASTKPTGVLNTEAFF. The genes are TRBV28 and TRBJ1-1; 8 bases fit TRBD1. The CDR3 has 16 residues. From germline, CDR1 is MDHEN and CDR2 SYDVKM. With 7 bases clipped from V and 0 bases from J, the junction kept 10 bases outside the gene matches.

The rearrangement joins TRBV5-6 to TRBJ1-2; 9 bases map to TRBD1. Germline V gene data show CDR1 as SGHDT and CDR2 as YYEEEE. V shed 0 bases and J 4 bases; nucleotides not matched to a gene: 13. The CDR3 length is 18 residues. The CDR3 sequence is CASSLERDRVVGSYGYTF. The DNA of the CDR3 is TGTGCCAGCAGCTTGGAAAGGGACAGGGTGGTCGGTAGCTATGGCTACACCTTC.

The J gene is TRBJ2-7, the V gene TRBV6-2 or TRBV6-3, with D uncertain. The V gene lost 0 bases and the J gene lost 6 bases, with 9 bases spanning the gap. The length of the CDR3 is 13 residues. Germline CDR1 reads MNHEY; CDR2 reads SVGEGT. In nucleotides, the CDR3 is TGTGCCAGCAGTTACTCGCGAGTTGGCGAGCAGTACTTC. This sequence encodes CASSYSRVGEQYF.

This chain uses TRBV6-1 with TRBJ2-2, with no clear D. Germline CDR1 and CDR2: MNHNS and SASEGT. V was shortened by 3 bases and J by 3 bases, with 14 bases between the two germline ends. The CDR3 is 16 residues long. The CDR3 region is CASSDRGGEHTGELFF. In DNA form, the CDR3 reads TGTGCCAGCAGTGATCGAGGTGGGGAACACACCGGGGAGCTGTTTTTT.

This clone was seen a few times. This rearrangement joins TRBV27 to TRBJ1-5, with unresolved D. V was clipped by 0 bases and J by 4 bases, with 13 bases between them. The CDR3 is 16 amino acids. In germline, CDR1 is MNHEY, CDR2 SMNVEV (reference sequence). CDR3 loop: CASSLSSGIPNQPQHF. The CDR3 DNA follows: TGTGCCAGCAGTTTATCGTCGGGGATACCAAATCAGCCCCAGCATTTT.

This rearrangement joins TRBV28 to TRBJ2-2, with 7 positions matching TRBD2. The germline CDR1 and CDR2 sequences are MDHEN and SYDVKM. J gave up 1 base and V 4 bases, and 6 bases lay outside the gene matches. CDR3 size: 16 residues. As DNA, the CDR3 is TGTGCCAGCAGTTGGCGGGAGAGGGGGAACACCGGGGAGCTGTTTTTT. Amino acid sequence: CASSWRERGNTGELFF.

The rearrangement joins TRBV6-2 or TRBV6-3 to TRBJ2-2; tentatively, D is TRBD1 or TRBD2 (5 bases each). V lost 3 bases, J lost 6 bases, and 17 bases lay in between. The CDR3 loop spans 16 amino acids. CDR1 MNHEY and CDR2 SVGEGT come from the germline V gene. In DNA form, the CDR3 reads TGTGCCAGCAGTTATGGGGCCGGGGTAGGATCCGGGGAGCTGTTTTTT. This translates into CASSYGAGVGSGELFF.

The chain combines TRBV19 with TRBJ1-2; possible D gene TRBD1, 5 bases. Per the germline V gene, CDR1 is LNHDA and CDR2 is SQIVND (reference sequence). Trimming shortened V by 5 bases and J by 0 bases, and 19 bases separated the two germline ends. This CDR3 spans 17 amino acids. The DNA of the CDR3 is TGTGCCAGTAGTGGATCATCTCTGCAGGGTCCTAACTATGGCTACACCTTC. Translating it yields CASSGSSLQGPNYGYTF.

The chain uses TRBV11-3 and TRBJ2-1, with D maybe TRBD1 (6 bases). Germline V gene sequence: CDR1 SGHNT, CDR2 YENEEA. V shed 4 bases and J shed 7 bases, with 11 bases lying between them. The CDR3 loop spans 13 amino acids. CDR3 coding DNA: TGTGCCAGCAGCTCCCCAGGGGATAATGAGCAGTTCTTC. This gives the protein CASSSPGDNEQFF.

The J gene is TRBJ2-5, the V gene TRBV28; 8 bases match TRBD2. Germline V gives CDR1 MDHEN, CDR2 SYDVKM. The CDR3 is 15 residues long. The V and J ends lost 3 bases and 5 bases, in that order; junction bases with no gene match: 8. The DNA of the CDR3 is TGTGCCAGCAGTTTGGGGAGCGGGAGTGGGGAGACCCAGTACTTC. Its protein product is CASSLGSGSGETQYF.

The chain combines TRBV2 with TRBJ1-2; TRBD1 is a possible D gene (6 bases). Germline V CDR1 and CDR2: SNHLY, FYNNEI. Trimming left V 4 bases short and J 4 bases short, with 13 bases between. The CDR3 sequence is 14 residues long. The CDR3 DNA reads as TGTGCCAGCAGTGTTCGGGGGCATGGCTATGGCTACACCTTC. The encoded protein is CASSVRGHGYGYTF.

This sequence joins TRBV3-1 (or the pseudogene TRBV3-2) and TRBJ1-4; D unclear. Germline assignment: CDR1 LGHDT and CDR2 YNNKEL (reference sequence). This CDR3 is 14 amino acids long. Trimming left V 4 bases short and J 5 bases short, with 11 bases between. CDR3 residues: CASSPMRANEKLFF. The CDR3 DNA sequence: TGTGCCAGCAGCCCGATGCGTGCGAATGAAAAACTGTTTTTT.

This clone appeared a single time. This sequence joins TRBV12-2 and TRBJ1-2. TRBV12-2 is shown as a pseudogene. CDR3 length: 16 amino acids. The CDR3 sequence: CASRLARQETNYGYTF. The DNA of the CDR3 is TGTGCAAGTCGCCTGGCTCGGCAGGAGACTAACTATGGCTACACCTTC.

This chain uses TRBV3-1 (or the pseudogene TRBV3-2) with TRBJ2-7; possibly TRBD2 for D (6 bases). The CDR3 totals 14 residues. V was shortened by 5 bases and J by 2 bases, with 13 bases between the two germline ends. CDR1 and CDR2 from the germline V gene are LGHDT and YNNKEL (reference sequence). CDR3 sequence: CASSVLRDPYEQYF. CDR3 sequence (DNA): TGTGCCAGCAGCGTTTTGCGGGACCCCTACGAGCAGTACTTC.

As DNA, the CDR3 is TGTGCCAGCAGCCAAGGCGTGACCTCAAGAAAACTGTTTTTT. This codes for CASSQGVTSRKLFF. This chain uses TRBV14 with TRBJ1-4; D not resolved. From germline, CDR1 is SGHDN and CDR2 FVKESK. The CDR3 has 14 residues. V was shortened by 1 base and J by 10 bases, with 13 bases between the two germline ends. Based on the CDR3 plus reference TRBV14 and TRBJ1-4, the full variable domain is EAGVTQFPSHSVIEKGQTVTLRCDPISGHDNLYWYRRVMGKEIKFLLHFVKESKQDESGMPNNRFLAERTGGTYSTLKVQPAELEDSGVYFCASSQGVTSRKLFFGSGTQLSVL.

The V call is TRBV5-7, the J call TRBJ2-7; D is perhaps TRBD2 (6 bases). TRBV5-7 is treated as an ORF (open reading frame) with a function not yet certain. Trimming pared 0 bases from V and 5 bases from J, leaving 15 bases between. The CDR3 consists of 15 residues. CDR3 sequence: CASSLAHSGVDEQYF. The CDR3 bases are TGTGCCAGCAGCTTGGCCCATTCGGGGGTAGACGAGCAGTACTTC.